The clone carrying this T cell receptor (beta chain) was seen a single time. PCR amplification relied on 60 Vbeta primers (plus 13 Jbeta primers). Only in-frame clones appear in the TCRdb table, and some are missing; sequencing was by immunoSEQ multiplex PCR. The sample lists 110,000 to 150,000 clones, around 70% seen once, with 1.5% to 2% in the top ten. The sample comes from a study of cytomegalovirus exposure and HLA in healthy donors. The CDR3 runs to 15 residues. Germline-derived CDR1 and CDR2 are SGHRS and YFSETQ. V shed 4 bases and J 3 bases; nucleotides not matched to a gene: 7. The J gene is TRBJ2-5, the V gene TRBV5-1, with 9 bases aligning to TRBD2. This TCR derives from a woman in her twenties or thirties in good health and CMV-seronegative. The sequenced sample consisted of PBMCs. The CDR3, as DNA: TGCGCCAGCAGCCTACCATTAGCGGGAGAAGAGACCCAGTACTTC. It yields the protein CASSLPLAGEETQYF.